Listed here is a single T cell receptor (beta chain). It lacks a known antigen. There are no base qualities to consult, and no much larger clone falls within one base. The record originates from a study of control samples from healthy donors and cancer patients (TCRdb year 2020). CDR1 and CDR2 were assigned from the germline V gene as SGHTA and FQGNSA. Measured from the cysteine to the phenylalanine, the CDR3 is 15 residues long. Here the CDR3 DNA is all that survives: 45 bases in frame from base 1. V sheds 1 base and J sheds 6 bases, leaving 16 bases between their ends. Library prep was done by the immunoSEQ multiplex PCR assay. TCRdb holds this immuneACCESS table with in-frame rearrangements only. Some clones are missing; in checked studies, unresolved V genes explain under half, and the rest has no known cause. This sample comprises 170,000 or so clones, about 94% of them detected only once. About 8.5% of the sample goes to the ten largest clones.

This TCR derives from a woman aged 40 to 50 in good health. Material: blood. The chain uses TRBV7-2 and TRBJ2-7, with the D gene not confidently named. The CDR3 sequence is CASSLDSTAPGEQYF. The DNA is as follows: TGTGCCAGCAGCTTAGATTCGACGGCTCCAGGCGAGCAGTACTTC.